The 29 T cell receptor beta chains below all came from one sample that was sequenced in a study of radiotherapy plus CTLA-4 blockade in lung cancer. Sequencing used immunoSEQ multiplex PCR; TCRdb keeps in-frame clones, though not all of them. Of 45,000 to 75,000 clones detected, around 80% appear once; the ten largest clones hold 4%. The specimen comprised peripheral blood, sampled from a patient treated with radiotherapy plus ipilimumab. The receptor source for this set is a human donor with non-small cell lung cancer who had a partial response to radiotherapy plus ipilimumab.

The rearrangement uses TRBV28 and TRBJ2-1; 10 bases fit TRBD2. After removal of 4 bases from V and 2 bases from J, the junction contained 2 bases not matched to a gene. The CDR3 is made up of 15 amino acids. Germline CDR1 MDHEN, CDR2 SYDVKM. DNA of the CDR3: TGTGCCAGCAGTTCAGCGGGGGGGCCCTACAATGAGCAGTTCTTC. Translating it yields CASSSAGGPYNEQFF. The whole variable domain, filled in from reference TRBV28 and TRBJ2-1, reads DVKVTQSSRYLVKRTGEKVFLECVQDMDHENMFWYRQDPGLGLRLIYFSYDVKMKEKGDIPEGYSVSREKKERFSLILESASTNQTSMYLCASSSAGGPYNEQFFGPGTRLTVL.

This clone has a handful of counts. The rearrangement uses TRBV6-6 and TRBJ2-5, with 9 positions matching TRBD2. The CDR3 consists of 14 residues. V was pared by 6 bases and J by 2 bases, with 4 bases of the junction left unmatched. The V gene's germline CDR1 is MNHNY and CDR2 SVGAGI (reference sequence). In nucleotides, the CDR3 is TGTGCCAGCAGGGCTAGCGGGGCTCAAGAGACCCAGTACTTC. It yields the protein CASRASGAQETQYF.

V gene TRBV27 combines with J gene TRBJ2-7, with D tentatively TRBD1 (6 bases). Germline CDR1 reads MNHEY; CDR2 reads SMNVEV (reference sequence). Trimming took 5 bases from V and 6 from J, leaving 14 bases between them. CDR3 length equals 13 residues. This CDR3 is CASSGGGPREQYF. In DNA form, the CDR3 reads TGTGCCAGCAGTGGGGGCGGGCCTCGCGAGCAGTACTTC.

The gene calls are TRBV28 and TRBJ1-1, with D perhaps matching TRBD1 (6 bases). In germline, CDR1 is MDHEN, CDR2 SYDVKM. The CDR3 extends over 12 amino acids. Between the trimmed V and J ends, which lost 6 bases and 7 bases, there was a span of 12 bases. The CDR3 here is CASRYLQGEAFF. The CDR3, as DNA: TGTGCCAGCAGATATTTACAGGGTGAAGCTTTCTTT.

This clone appeared a single time. The chain employs TRBV5-1 and TRBJ2-5; 8 nucleotides line up with TRBD2. Per germline, CDR1 SGHRS and CDR2 YFSETQ. J was trimmed by 4 bases and V by 0 bases; bases with no gene match: 14. The CDR3 has 18 residues. The CDR3 region is CASSLEASGSRSGETQYF. The DNA of the CDR3 is TGCGCCAGCAGCTTGGAGGCTAGCGGGTCCCGTTCCGGAGAGACCCAGTACTTC. The full variable domain, rest sourced from reference TRBV5-1 and TRBJ2-5, is KAGVTQTPRYLIKTRGQQVTLSCSPISGHRSVSWYQQTPGQGLQFLFEYFSETQRNKGNFPGRFSGRQFSNSRSEMNVSTLELGDSALYLCASSLEASGSRSGETQYFGPGTRLLVL.

The chain combines TRBV6-1 with TRBJ2-7, with D perhaps TRBD1 (6 bases). The CDR3 has 18 amino acids. Germline V gives CDR1 MNHNS, CDR2 SASEGT. V was clipped by 0 bases and J by 3 bases, with 21 bases between them. CDR3 coding DNA: TGTGCCAGCAGTGAAGCCGTATACGAGGAAGGGGGAGTCTACGAGCAGTACTTC. Its protein product is CASSEAVYEEGGVYEQYF.

The V call is TRBV16, the J call TRBJ1-1; D remains unclear. CDR3 length: 14 residues. Germline lookup yields CDR1 KGHSY and CDR2 FQNENV. V was pared by 0 bases and J by 1 base, with 6 bases between. The CDR3 sequence: CASSQSAGNTEAFF. CDR3 DNA sequence: TGTGCCAGCAGCCAATCGGCAGGGAACACTGAAGCTTTCTTT.

The gene calls are TRBV6-1 and TRBJ1-2, with 8 bases that match TRBD1. The trim removed 7 bases at V and 3 bases at J, leaving 7 bases unmatched. Germline V gene sequence: CDR1 MNHNS, CDR2 SASEGT. The CDR3 totals 14 residues. CDR3 region: CASKRGQGDYGYTF. CDR3 DNA: TGTGCCAGCAAGAGAGGACAGGGTGACTATGGCTACACCTTC.

The J gene is TRBJ2-3, the V gene TRBV9, with TRBD2 matching over 8 bases. Trimming cost V 4 bases and J 0 bases; bases outside gene matches: 7. CDR1 is SGDLS, CDR2 YYNGEE, per germline. The CDR3 is 16 residues long. This CDR3 reads CASSLGLAASTDTQYF. The CDR3 bases are TGTGCCAGCAGCCTTGGACTAGCTGCCAGCACAGATACGCAGTATTTT.

In its sample, this clone was seen a few times. V usage is TRBV28 and J usage is TRBJ2-7; 7 nucleotides agree with TRBD1. The CDR3 totals 15 residues. Germline V gene data show CDR1 as MDHEN and CDR2 as SYDVKM. The trim removed 2 bases at V and 0 bases at J, leaving 4 bases unmatched. The chain's CDR3 is CASSLEGGSSYEQYF. DNA of the CDR3: TGTGCCAGCAGTTTAGAAGGGGGCAGCTCCTACGAGCAGTACTTC.

The chain carries TRBV29-1 and TRBJ1-1, with 11 bases matching TRBD1. Germline V CDR1 and CDR2: SQVTM, ANQGSEA. V dropped 7 bases and J dropped 3; count of bases not matched to a gene: 4. The CDR3 runs 13 residues. The CDR3 region has the DNA TGCAGCGCTGGGACAGGGGGGGACACTGAAGCTTTCTTT. It translates to CSAGTGGDTEAFF.

The chain recombines TRBV18 with TRBJ2-1; a weak D match, TRBD1 (5 bases). The CDR3 extends over 14 amino acids. Germline V lookup: CDR1 KGHSH, CDR2 LQKENI. Trimming left V 2 bases short and J 6 bases short, with 11 bases between. The CDR3 nucleotides are TGTGCCAGCTCACCAAGCAGGGCGCCCAATGAGCAGTTCTTC. Translating gives CASSPSRAPNEQFF.

This chain links TRBV7-8 with TRBJ2-5; maybe TRBD2 (7 bases). This CDR3 comprises 15 residues. With 3 bases removed from V and 1 base from J, the gap between germline ends came to 12 bases. Germline lookup yields CDR1 SGHVS and CDR2 FQNEAQ. The chain's CDR3 is CASSFGEGGQETQYF. CDR3 bases: TGTGCCAGCAGCTTTGGGGAGGGGGGCCAAGAGACCCAGTACTTC.

The chain employs TRBV5-1 and TRBJ2-6; D is possibly TRBD1 (6 bases). With 0 bases removed from V and 2 bases from J, the gap between germline ends came to 12 bases. The CDR3 consists of 17 residues. CDR1 and CDR2 from the germline V gene are SGHRS and YFSETQ. In nucleotides, the CDR3 is TGCGCCAGCAGCTTGGGAGGCAACAGGGCTGGGGCCAACGTCCTGACTTTC. Translation gives CASSLGGNRAGANVLTF.

This chain's CDR3 is CASSRTGKGEKLFF. CDR3 DNA: TGTGCCAGTAGCAGGACAGGGAAAGGTGAAAAACTGTTTTTT. V is TRBV19 and J is TRBJ1-4, with 8 positions matching TRBD1. The CDR3 is made up of 14 amino acids. CDR1 LNHDA and CDR2 SQIVND come from the germline V gene (reference sequence). With 6 bases clipped from V and 7 bases from J, the junction kept 7 bases outside the gene matches. The full variable domain, its missing parts supplied by reference TRBV19 and TRBJ1-4, is DGGITQSPKYLFRKEGQNVTLSCEQNLNHDAMYWYRQDPGQGLRLIYYSQIVNDFQKGDIAEGYSVSREKKESFPLTVTSAQKNPTAFYLCASSRTGKGEKLFFGSGTQLSVL.

This chain uses TRBV2 with TRBJ1-1, with D perhaps TRBD1 (6 bases). The CDR3 is 16 residues long. Between the trimmed V and J ends, which lost 6 bases and 1 base, there was a span of 18 bases. Germline V lookup: CDR1 SNHLY, CDR2 FYNNEI. The CDR3: CASSSLGTPKNTEAFF. CDR3 DNA sequence: TGTGCCAGCAGCTCTCTTGGGACACCTAAGAACACTGAAGCTTTCTTT.

The chain recombines TRBV9 with TRBJ2-1; D uncertain. The CDR3 length is 15 residues. The germline V gene encodes CDR1 SGDLS and CDR2 YYNGEE. Trimming took off 0 bases at V and 2 bases at J, with 9 bases between the two ends. The CDR3 sequence: CASSVAIGTYNEQFF. For the CDR3, the DNA is TGTGCCAGCAGCGTAGCAATTGGCACCTACAATGAGCAGTTCTTC. Together with reference TRBV9 and TRBJ2-1, the CDR3 gives the full variable domain: DSGVTQTPKHLITATGQRVTLRCSPRSGDLSVYWYQQSLDQGLQFLIQYYNGEERAKGNILERFSAQQFPDLHSELNLSSLELGDSALYFCASSVAIGTYNEQFFGPGTRLTVL.

This chain joins TRBV5-6 and TRBJ2-7; TRBD2 might be the D (6 bases). The germline gives CDR1 SGHDT, CDR2 YYEEEE. Trimming pared 4 bases from V and 6 bases from J, leaving 20 bases between. CDR3 length: 15 amino acids. DNA of the CDR3: TGTGCCAGCAGCCTATCGCACTTACTAGCATTCGAGCAGTACTTC. Translated, it gives CASSLSHLLAFEQYF. The full variable domain, completed using reference TRBV5-6 and TRBJ2-7, is DAGVTQSPTHLIKTRGQQVTLRCSPKSGHDTVSWYQQALGQGPQFIFQYYEEEERQRGNFPDRFSGHQFPNYSSELNVNALLLGDSALYLCASSLSHLLAFEQYFGPGTRLTVT.

V and J are TRBV28 and TRBJ1-5; 9 bases align to TRBD1. This CDR3 has 20 amino acids. Germline V lookup: CDR1 MDHEN, CDR2 SYDVKM. V was clipped by 4 bases and J by 0 bases; unmatched bases: 16. The CDR3 loop reads CASSSRFEGQGSYSNQPQHF. CDR3 bases: TGTGCCAGCAGTTCCCGCTTTGAGGGACAGGGAAGCTATAGCAATCAGCCCCAGCATTTT. The variable domain in full, completed from reference TRBV28 and TRBJ1-5, reads DVKVTQSSRYLVKRTGEKVFLECVQDMDHENMFWYRQDPGLGLRLIYFSYDVKMKEKGDIPEGYSVSREKKERFSLILESASTNQTSMYLCASSSRFEGQGSYSNQPQHFGDGTRLSIL.

The chain has TRBV5-1 and TRBJ1-2, with 8 bases that match TRBD1. J was trimmed by 8 bases and V by 4 bases; bases with no gene match: 10. Looked up from germline, CDR1 is SGHRS and CDR2 is YFSETQ. This CDR3 has 14 amino acids. CDR3 bases: TGCGCCAGCAGCCCGGACAGGGAAAACGGCGGCTACACCTTC. Protein product: CASSPDRENGGYTF.

The V gene is TRBV29-1, the J gene TRBJ2-7, with TRBD2 as a possible D gene (6 bases). CDR3 size: 14 residues. The V end was cut by 4 bases, the J end by 5 bases, with 18 bases between. Looked up from germline, CDR1 is SQVTM and CDR2 is ANQGSEA. CDR3 coding DNA: TGCAGCGTTGTGTCTGGTGGGGACTTACACGAGCAGTACTTC. Its protein product is CSVVSGGDLHEQYF.

This clone came up a few times. This sequence joins TRBV28 and TRBJ1-5; the D is unclear. The CDR3 has 14 residues. Trimming pared 6 bases from V and 5 bases from J, leaving 14 bases between. Germline V gene data show CDR1 as MDHEN and CDR2 as SYDVKM. CDR3 residues: CASSDPGSHQPQHF. CDR3 DNA: TGTGCCAGCAGCGATCCGGGTTCCCATCAGCCCCAGCATTTT.

The chain uses TRBV5-4 and TRBJ2-7, with 9 bases aligning to TRBD1. The CDR3 runs 16 residues. Germline CDR1 and CDR2: SGHNT and YYREEE (reference sequence). V was clipped by 4 bases and J by 4 bases; unmatched bases: 12. CDR3 nucleotide sequence: TGTGCCAGCAGCCGGACAGGGGACTACATATTTTACGAGCAGTACTTC. Translating it yields CASSRTGDYIFYEQYF.

This chain uses TRBV7-9 with TRBJ1-5; D gene unclear. Germline CDR1 is SEHNR and CDR2 is FQNEAQ (reference sequence). V was trimmed by 8 bases and J by 1 base, leaving 21 bases between them. The CDR3 spans 17 residues. The CDR3 coding sequence is TGTGCCAGCGCAAATACCCCATTGGGCGGGAGCAATCAGCCCCAGCATTTT. The encoded protein is CASANTPLGGSNQPQHF.

To note about this clone: The junction shows a germline mismatch at one end, possibly a read error. V gene TRBV7-9 combines with J gene TRBJ1-2, with D hard to call. CDR3 length: 15 amino acids. The germline V gene encodes CDR1 SEHNR and CDR2 FQNEAQ (reference sequence). DNA of the CDR3: TGTGCCAGCACCTTAGCGGGAGTTCCGGACTATGGCTACACCTTC. This sequence encodes CASTLAGVPDYGYTF.

This rearrangement joins TRBV7-4 to TRBJ1-1; D might be TRBD1 (6 bases). The CDR3 extends over 18 amino acids. V lost 2 bases and J 4 bases, leaving 23 bases between the germline ends. Germline assignment: CDR1 SGHVT and CDR2 SQSDAQ. CDR3 region: CASSLKQGWVRLSTEAFF. The CDR3 DNA reads TGTGCCAGCAGCTTAAAACAGGGCTGGGTTCGGTTGAGCACTGAAGCTTTCTTT.

In the case of this clone: Other DNA sequences within the sample encode an identical CDR3. The V and J genes are TRBV6-1 and TRBJ1-2; 7 bases are shared with TRBD1. Trimming took 0 bases from V and 2 from J; bases not matched to a gene: 0. The CDR3 has 14 amino acids. Germline V gene lookup returns CDR1 MNHNS and CDR2 SASEGT. The CDR3 sequence is CASSEAGGNYGYTF. The CDR3 DNA is TGTGCCAGCAGTGAAGCAGGGGGCAACTATGGCTACACCTTC.

The CDR3 nucleotides are TGTGCCAGCAGCTTAGACTTGACAGGGTCCACTGAAGCTTTCTTT. Its translation is CASSLDLTGSTEAFF. The chain is built from TRBV11-2 and TRBJ1-1; 7 nucleotides agree with TRBD1. CDR3 length equals 15 residues. The trim removed 0 bases at V and 4 bases at J, leaving 5 bases unmatched. Germline lookup yields CDR1 SGHAT and CDR2 FQNNGV.

The chain carries TRBV2 and TRBJ2-4, with 12 bases lining up with TRBD1. V lost 7 bases and J lost 8; bases outside the gene matches: 9. CDR1 and CDR2 from the germline V gene are SNHLY and FYNNEI. The CDR3 consists of 15 residues. The CDR3 nucleotides read TGTGCCAGCACTGGGACAGGGGGCGCGTTGGACATTCAGTACTTC. Encoded protein: CASTGTGGALDIQYF.